The 15 T cell receptor beta chains below come from one sample, sequenced in a study of blood T cell repertoires in COVID-19. The protocol was immunoSEQ multiplex PCR, while the TCRdb copy is restricted to in-frame clones and leaves out a portion. The table lists about 270,000 clones, around 89% of them singletons. What was sequenced was PBMCs or T cells enriched from blood (not recorded which). Every receptor here comes from a woman between 40 and 50 years old with acute COVID-19.

The chain is built from TRBV18 and TRBJ1-1; 10 positions match TRBD1. Germline CDR1 and CDR2: KGHSH and LQKENI. The CDR3 totals 13 residues. Losses at the gene ends were 6 bases for V and 11 bases for J; bases not matched to a gene: 9. CDR3 sequence reads: CASSPGTGDRAFF. For the CDR3, the DNA is TGTGCCAGCTCCCCCGGGACAGGGGATCGGGCTTTCTTT.

The V call is TRBV30, the J call TRBJ2-1; TRBD2 matches 11 bases. The germline V gene encodes CDR1 GTSNPN and CDR2 SVGIG (reference sequence). V was clipped by 0 bases and J by 4 bases; unmatched bases: 11. This CDR3 comprises 18 residues. The CDR3 DNA reads as TGTGCCTGGAGTGTTTTCGCCGACTTAGCGGGAGGGTACAATGAGCAGTTCTTC. Translation: CAWSVFADLAGGYNEQFF.

The V call is TRBV9, the J call TRBJ2-2; 10 bases match TRBD1. The germline CDR1 and CDR2 sequences are SGDLS and YYNGEE. V lost 3 bases to trimming and J lost 5 bases; unmatched junction nucleotides: 7. The CDR3 has 16 amino acids. The CDR3 DNA sequence: TGTGCCAGCAGCGGACGACAGGGGGCGCCTACCGGGGAGCTGTTTTTT. It specifies CASSGRQGAPTGELFF.

The V call is TRBV7-6, the J call TRBJ2-7; 8 bases are shared with TRBD1. Germline V gene sequence: CDR1 SGHVS, CDR2 FNYEAQ. V lost 0 bases, J lost 2 bases, and 6 bases stayed unmatched. This CDR3 contains 16 residues. The CDR3 spells CASSLALAQGAYEQYF. DNA of the CDR3: TGTGCCAGCAGCTTAGCGCTGGCACAGGGGGCCTACGAGCAGTACTTC.

The V and J genes are TRBV10-3 and TRBJ2-5; 8 bases are shared with TRBD2. CDR1 ENHRY and CDR2 SYGVKD come from the germline V gene. The ends lost 3 bases at V and 2 bases at J; junction bases unmatched: 8. The length of the CDR3 is 16 residues. The CDR3 here is CAISEWRAGAQETQYF. The CDR3 coding sequence is TGTGCCATCAGTGAATGGAGAGCGGGAGCTCAAGAGACCCAGTACTTC.

This sequence joins TRBV6-4 and TRBJ2-7, with D possibly TRBD2 on 5 matching bases. Germline V gene lookup returns CDR1 MRHNA and CDR2 SNTAGT. V was pared by 9 bases and J by 3 bases, with 30 bases between. This CDR3 is built from 18 residues. The CDR3 is CARPDRGVISRGCYEQYF. The CDR3 coding sequence is TGTGCCAGACCCGATCGGGGAGTAATCTCTAGAGGTTGCTACGAGCAGTACTTC.

The chain joins TRBV30 to TRBJ1-4, with 11 bases that match TRBD1. With 3 bases clipped from V and 8 bases from J, the junction kept 2 bases outside the gene matches. CDR1 and CDR2 from the germline V gene are GTSNPN and SVGIG (reference sequence). CDR3 length equals 13 residues. The CDR3: CAWSGTGGEKLFF. The CDR3 DNA reads TGTGCCTGGAGCGGGACAGGGGGAGAAAAACTGTTTTTT.

This clone was detected only a few times. The gene calls are TRBV7-2 and TRBJ1-3; perhaps TRBD1 as D (6 bases). The CDR3 is made up of 14 amino acids. The V end lost 2 bases, the J end lost 3 bases, and 8 bases lay between the germline ends. Germline V CDR1 and CDR2: SGHTA, FQGNSA. DNA of the CDR3: TGTGCCAGCAGCTTACGCAGGGGTGGAAACACCATATATTTT. Amino acid sequence: CASSLRRGGNTIYF. Full variable domain (outside the CDR3, taken from reference TRBV7-2 and TRBJ1-3): GAGVSQSPSNKVTEKGKDVELRCDPISGHTALYWYRQSLGQGLEFLIYFQGNSAPDKSGLPSDRFSAERTGGSVSTLTIQRTQQEDSAVYLCASSLRRGGNTIYFGEGSWLTVV.

This chain links TRBV25-1 with TRBJ2-1; unclear D gene. Germline V lookup: CDR1 MGHDK, CDR2 SYGVNS. The V end was cut by 7 bases, the J end by 8 bases, with 12 bases between. There are 12 residues in the CDR3. The CDR3 region has the DNA TGTGCCAGCAATCTTGCCCGGGATGAGCAGTTCTTC. Translating it yields CASNLARDEQFF.

The chain combines TRBV5-6 with TRBJ1-2, with 9 bases aligning to TRBD1. The CDR3 length is 13 residues. With V trimmed by 3 bases and J by 6 bases, 3 bases remained unmatched. Germline V gene lookup returns CDR1 SGHDT and CDR2 YYEEEE. The CDR3 protein is CASSWGTGHGYTF. Here the CDR3 DNA reads TGTGCCAGCAGCTGGGGGACAGGGCATGGCTACACCTTC.

This chain connects TRBV12-5 to TRBJ2-3; TRBD1 aligns across 8 bases. J lost 5 bases, V lost 2 bases, and 9 bases had no gene match. The length of the CDR3 is 16 residues. Germline assignment: CDR1 LGHNT and CDR2 FRNRAP. The CDR3 loop is CASGLSRTGLGDTQYF. In DNA, the CDR3 is TGTGCTAGTGGTTTGTCCCGGACAGGGCTAGGAGATACGCAGTATTTT.

The CDR3 spells CATFYNEQFF. CDR3 nucleotide sequence: TGTGCCACATTCTACAATGAGCAGTTCTTC. The genes are TRBV28 and TRBJ2-1; D not certain. The V and J ends lost 10 bases and 3 bases respectively, with 4 bases between them. Germline CDR1 reads MDHEN; CDR2 reads SYDVKM. The length of the CDR3 is 10 residues. The full variable domain, in which reference TRBV28 and TRBJ2-1 provide the parts outside the CDR3, is DVKVTQSSRYLVKRTGEKVFLECVQDMDHENMFWYRQDPGLGLRLIYFSYDVKMKEKGDIPEGYSVSREKKERFSLILESASTNQTSMYLCATFYNEQFFGPGTRLTVL.

The chain recombines TRBV14 with TRBJ1-1; 7 bases map to TRBD1. The CDR3 extends over 13 amino acids. Germline CDR1 and CDR2: SGHDN and FVKESK. The trim removed 3 bases at V and 4 bases at J, leaving 2 bases unmatched. In DNA form, the CDR3 reads TGTGCCAGCAGCCATAGGACAGGCACTGAAGCTTTCTTT. Amino acids: CASSHRTGTEAFF.

This chain uses TRBV28 with TRBJ1-1; TRBD1 might be the D (5 bases). Germline CDR1 is MDHEN and CDR2 is SYDVKM. Trimming took 6 bases from V and 11 from J, leaving 10 bases between them. The CDR3 is 10 amino acids. Written as DNA, the CDR3 is TGTGCCAGCAGCCAGGGTCGGGCTTTCTTT. It is translated as CASSQGRAFF.

This sequence joins TRBV19 and TRBJ1-5; 9 bases are shared with TRBD1. Germline assignment: CDR1 LNHDA and CDR2 SQIVND (reference sequence). With V trimmed by 5 bases and J by 6 bases, 11 bases remained unmatched. The CDR3 contains 16 residues. Written as DNA, the CDR3 is TGTGCCAGTAGTCCACTCCCGGGACAGGGTGGTCAGCCCCAGCATTTT. This codes for CASSPLPGQGGQPQHF.